This is a list of T cell receptor beta chains from one sample in a study of blood T cell repertoires in COVID-19. The repertoire was sequenced with immunoSEQ multiplex PCR; TCRdb's copy has only in-frame clones and lacks some. Of around 99,000 clones in the sample, 80% were seen once. Material for sequencing was peripheral blood. The receptors shown here come from a human donor in a cohort sampled during active or convalescent COVID-19. The CDR3 runs from the conserved cysteine through the conserved F or W. Each record gives: clone size, D gene, V gene, J gene, CDR3 protein, CDR3 DNA. A D gene is named only where the DNA matches it firmly. Not every row has a clone size; where given, it reads once, few, many or a size class.

.	TRBD2	TRBV15	TRBJ2-7	CATSRESSGIVYEQYF	TGTGCCACCAGCAGAGAGTCTAGCGGGATAGTCTACGAGCAGTACTTC
.	TRBD1	TRBV7-2	TRBJ1-5	CASSPHRGSNQPQHF	TGTGCCAGCAGCCCCCACAGGGGCAGCAATCAGCCCCAGCATTTT
many	TRBD1	TRBV30	TRBJ2-5	CAWSQGVGETQYF	TGTGCCTGGAGTCAGGGGGTGGGAGAGACCCAGTACTTC
.	TRBD1	TRBV4-1	TRBJ1-3	CASSHAGTGAGNTIYF	TGCGCCAGCAGCCACGCCGGGACAGGGGCTGGAAACACCATATATTTT
.	TRBD1	TRBV28	TRBJ1-2	CASSLLGQGANYGYTF	TGTGCCAGCAGTTTATTGGGACAGGGGGCGAATTATGGCTACACCTTC
few	.	TRBV9	TRBJ2-3	CASSVATDTQYF	TGTGCCAGCAGCGTAGCGACAGATACGCAGTATTTT
.	TRBD1	TRBV2	TRBJ1-5	CASRGTGNQPQHF	TGTGCCAGCAGGGGGACAGGCAATCAGCCCCAGCATTTT
.	.	TRBV4-3	TRBJ2-2	CASSPYWGGVGELFF	TGCGCCAGCAGCCCATACTGGGGGGGCGTCGGGGAGCTGTTTTTT
.	TRBD1	TRBV7-2	TRBJ1-1	CASSLDRALMNTEAFF	TGTGCCAGCAGCTTGGACAGGGCCCTGATGAACACTGAAGCTTTCTTT
once	TRBD2	TRBV4-3	TRBJ2-5	CASSPGGTSGLQETQYF	TGCGCCAGCAGCCCCGGCGGGACTAGCGGGCTCCAAGAGACCCAGTACTTC
.	.	TRBV28	TRBJ1-1	CASSLQGRAIFDRAFF	TGTGCCAGCAGTTTACAGGGCAGGGCTATTTTTGATCGAGCTTTCTTT
.	.	TRBV7-9	TRBJ1-5	CASSFMRDQPQHF	TGTGCCAGCAGCTTTATGCGGGATCAGCCCCAGCATTTT
.	.	TRBV5-5	TRBJ2-5	CASSLALGSLTQETQYF	TGTGCCAGCAGCTTGGCCCTCGGGTCCCTCACCCAAGAGACCCAGTACTTC
.	.	TRBV11-2	TRBJ1-3	CASSLAGENTIYF	TGTGCCAGCAGCTTAGCGGGGGAAAACACCATATATTTT
.	.	TRBV18	TRBJ2-1	CASSPGGGLSKFF	TGTGCCAGCTCACCTGGCGGGGGCCTTAGCAAGTTCTTC
.	.	TRBV4-3	TRBJ1-1	CASSLRWDTEAFF	TGCGCCAGCAGCCTCAGGTGGGACACTGAAGCTTTCTTT
.	TRBD2	TRBV29-1	TRBJ2-7	CSVEVAGALGYEQYF	TGCAGCGTTGAAGTAGCGGGGGCGCTTGGGTACGAGCAGTACTTC
.	TRBD2	TRBV7-2	TRBJ2-7	CASSLEGLGGGSYEQYF	TGTGCCAGCAGCTTAGAGGGGCTTGGCGGGGGGTCTTACGAGCAGTACTTC
.	TRBD2	TRBV7-9	TRBJ2-3	CASSGSGRGTDTQYF	TGTGCCAGCAGCGGTAGCGGGAGGGGCACAGATACGCAGTATTTT
.	TRBD2	TRBV28	TRBJ2-7	CASSLRGRLYEQYF	TGTGCCAGCAGTCTCCGCGGGAGGCTCTACGAGCAGTACTTC
.	.	TRBV27	TRBJ2-7	CASSHAFAGTYEQYF	TGTGCCAGCAGTCATGCCTTCGCGGGGACCTACGAGCAGTACTTC
.	TRBD1	TRBV28	TRBJ1-2	CASSSPSTGTGHGYTF	TGTGCCAGCAGTTCCCCTTCTACCGGGACAGGCCATGGCTACACCTTC
.	TRBD2	TRBV28	TRBJ2-1	CASSWPGLAGGAYNEQFF	TGTGCCAGCAGTTGGCCGGGACTAGCGGGAGGAGCCTACAATGAGCAGTTCTTC
.	TRBD2	TRBV15	TRBJ2-1	CATSRGWASGNNEQFF	TGTGCCACCAGCAGAGGATGGGCTAGCGGGAACAATGAGCAGTTCTTC
.	TRBD2	TRBV27	TRBJ2-1	CASRAGTSTYNEQFF	TGTGCCAGCAGAGCCGGGACTAGCACCTACAATGAGCAGTTCTTC
.	.	TRBV5-1	TRBJ1-2	CASSLMGGAFDGYTF	TGCGCCAGCAGCTTAATGGGAGGGGCGTTTGATGGCTACACCTTC
few	.	TRBV21-1	TRBJ2-7	CASILPEVPKYEQYF	TGTGCCAGCATCCTTCCGGAGGTTCCAAAGTACGAGCAGTACTTC
.	TRBD1	TRBV13	TRBJ2-7	CASSNRGFSYEQYF	TGTGCCAGCAGCAACAGGGGGTTCTCCTACGAGCAGTACTTC
.	.	TRBV6-5	TRBJ2-2	CASSRSAPGELFF	TGTGCCAGCAGCCGTAGCGCACCCGGGGAGCTGTTTTTT
.	.	TRBV2	TRBJ2-1	CASSGGRYSYNEQFF	TGTGCCAGCAGTGGTGGGCGCTACTCCTACAATGAGCAGTTCTTC
.	TRBD1	TRBV30	TRBJ1-5	CAWSGDRDQPQHF	TGTGCCTGGAGTGGGGACAGGGATCAGCCCCAGCATTTT
.	.	TRBV18	TRBJ1-4	CASSPRQAFNEKLFF	TGTGCCAGCTCACCACGGCAGGCGTTTAATGAAAAACTGTTTTTT
.	.	TRBV3-1/TRBV3-2	TRBJ1-3	CASSQVVGVGNTIYF	TGTGCCAGCAGCCAAGTAGTCGGGGTCGGAAACACCATATATTTT
.	.	TRBV7-8	TRBJ1-2	CASSLYEGGGYTF	TGTGCCAGCAGCTTATATGAGGGCGGAGGCTACACCTTC
.	TRBD1	TRBV7-2	TRBJ2-1	CASSFLTGGYNEQFF	TGTGCCAGCAGCTTTTTGACAGGGGGCTACAATGAGCAGTTCTTC
.	.	TRBV15	TRBJ2-5	CATTLLTGVLKETQYF	TGTGCCACCACCCTCCTCACGGGGGTCCTGAAAGAGACCCAGTACTTC
.	TRBD2	TRBV9	TRBJ2-2	CASSAASGGAPGELFF	TGTGCCAGCAGCGCCGCTAGCGGGGGGGCCCCCGGGGAGCTGTTTTTT
.	.	TRBV18	TRBJ1-1	CASSPTAGGNTEAFF	TGTGCCAGCTCACCCACCGCAGGTGGGAACACTGAAGCTTTCTTT
.	.	TRBV5-4	TRBJ2-1	CASSSYSGNYYNEQFF	TGTGCCAGCAGCTCCTATAGCGGTAACTATTACAATGAGCAGTTCTTC
.	.	TRBV19	TRBJ1-2	CASIGLGDLNYGYTF	TGTGCCAGTATAGGTTTGGGAGACCTGAACTATGGCTACACCTTC
.	.	TRBV7-9	TRBJ1-1	CASSLSGEAFF	TGTGCCAGCAGCTTATCGGGTGAAGCTTTCTTT
.	.	TRBV7-7	TRBJ2-7	CASSLDRSLEQYF	TGTGCTAGCAGCTTAGATCGGAGTTTGGAGCAGTACTTC
.	.	TRBV29-1	TRBJ1-1	CSTDRQNTEAFF	TGCAGCACGGACAGACAGAACACTGAAGCTTTCTTT
.	.	TRBV6-2/TRBV6-3	TRBJ1-2	CASSYSKSIGYGYTF	TGTGCCAGCAGTTACTCCAAAAGTATCGGCTATGGCTACACCTTC
.	.	TRBV29-1	TRBJ1-1	CSVELGRKDTEAFF	TGCAGCGTTGAATTGGGCAGGAAGGACACTGAAGCTTTCTTT